This is a list of T cell receptor beta chains from one sample in a study of blood T cell repertoires in COVID-19. The method was immunoSEQ multiplex PCR; TCRdb's version includes in-frame clones alone and lacks a portion of them. Here the sample spans about 74,000 clones, 80% being singletons. The specimen sequenced was peripheral blood. The receptors originated from a human donor in a cohort sampled during active COVID-19. CDR3s include the opening cysteine and the closing phenylalanine or tryptophan. The D gene is left open where the match is weak. Size tells how often a clone was seen (once, few, many) or the class of an expanded clone, and some rows leave it out.

TRBJ2-5	-	-	TRBV4-3	TGCGCCAGCAGCCAAGATCGGTGGACTAACAACGCTCAAGAGACCCAGTACTTC	CASSQDRWTNNAQETQYF
TRBJ2-7	few	-	TRBV11-2	TGTGCCAGCAGCTTAGATCTAATGGCCGGGGTCAGCTCCTACGAGCAGTACTTC	CASSLDLMAGVSSYEQYF
TRBJ1-2	-	TRBD1	TRBV7-6	TGTGCCAGCAGCCCACAGGACAGGGCAGGCTACACCTTC	CASSPQDRAGYTF
TRBJ1-6	-	TRBD1	TRBV19	TGTGCCAGTAGTTCTACGGGACAGGGGGCTTCACCCCTCCACTTT	CASSSTGQGASPLHF
TRBJ1-1	-	-	TRBV5-4	TGTGCCAGCAATAAGAGGGGGACTGAAGCTTTCTTT	CASNKRGTEAFF
TRBJ2-1	-	-	TRBV7-9	TGTGCCAGCAGCTTATGGACGGGGAGCTCCTACAATGAGCAGTTCTTC	CASSLWTGSSYNEQFF
TRBJ2-1	-	-	TRBV7-9	TGTGCCAGCAGCTCTGACAGTTCCTACAATGAGCAGTTCTTC	CASSSDSSYNEQFF
TRBJ2-5	-	-	TRBV6-5	TGTGCCAGCAGCCAAGTGTCACAACAAGAGACCCAGTACTTC	CASSQVSQQETQYF
TRBJ2-7	-	TRBD1	TRBV3-1/TRBV3-2	TGTGCCAGCAGCCAAGTACAGGGGTTGATATACGAGCAGTACTTC	CASSQVQGLIYEQYF
TRBJ2-2	-	-	TRBV19	TGTGCCATTCAGGGGAATACCGGGGAGCTGTTTTTT	CAIQGNTGELFF
TRBJ2-3	-	-	TRBV7-8	TGTGCCAGCAGCTTAGTCGTTCCCCCAGATACGCAGTATTTT	CASSLVVPPDTQYF
TRBJ2-5	once	-	TRBV20-1	TGCAGTGCTAGTAGCGTTCGGGAGACCCAGTACTTC	CSASSVRETQYF
TRBJ2-3	-	-	TRBV7-8	TGTGCCAGCAGCTTAGGAGGTTTTAGGAGAGATACGCAGTATTTT	CASSLGGFRRDTQYF
TRBJ1-1	-	TRBD1	TRBV28	TGTGCCAGCAAGGCAGGGGGCAACACTGAAGCTTTCTTT	CASKAGGNTEAFF
TRBJ1-6	-	TRBD1	TRBV28	TGTGCCAGCAGTTTAGGGGACAGGGCTAATTCACCCCTCCACTTT	CASSLGDRANSPLHF
TRBJ2-3	-	TRBD2	TRBV7-2	TGTGCCAGCAGCTTTAACGGGGGGGCCGCAGATACGCAGTATTTT	CASSFNGGAADTQYF
TRBJ2-3	-	TRBD1	TRBV7-2	TGTGCCAGCAGCCTCAGACAGGGAAAGGCCGCAGATACGCAGTATTTT	CASSLRQGKAADTQYF
TRBJ1-1	-	-	TRBV11-3	TGTGCCAGCAGCTCCCGGGGGGAAACTGAAGCTTTCTTT	CASSSRGETEAFF
TRBJ2-2	few	TRBD2	TRBV5-1	TGCGCCAGCAGCGCCTCTGGCGGGGGGGACACCGGGGAGCTGTTTTTT	CASSASGGGDTGELFF
TRBJ1-2	-	-	TRBV7-9	TGTGCCAGCAGCTTAGAGAGGAACTATGGCTACACCTTC	CASSLERNYGYTF
TRBJ2-6	-	-	TRBV7-2	TGTGCCAGCAGCCCGATGCCGGCTGGGGCCAACGTCCTGACTTTC	CASSPMPAGANVLTF
TRBJ1-3	-	TRBD1	TRBV5-1	TGCGCCAGCAGCGAACGGACAGGGTCAGGAAACACCATATATTTT	CASSERTGSGNTIYF
TRBJ2-5	-	-	TRBV30	TGTGCCTGGAGTTGGGGCGAGACCCAGTACTTC	CAWSWGETQYF
TRBJ1-2	few	TRBD1	TRBV27	TGTGCCAGCAGTAGAGGGGGCAACTATGGCTACACCTTC	CASSRGGNYGYTF
TRBJ2-2	-	TRBD2	TRBV11-3	TGTGCCAGCAGCGAGCTAGCGGGATACGGCACCGGGGAGCTGTTTTTT	CASSELAGYGTGELFF
TRBJ1-1	-	-	TRBV7-2	TGTGCCAGCAGCTTATTCGGTACGAACACTGAAGCTTTCTTT	CASSLFGTNTEAFF
TRBJ1-6	few	TRBD1	TRBV28	TGTGCCAGCAGGACAGGGGGAAGCTCCTATAATTCACCCCTCCACTTT	CASRTGGSSYNSPLHF
TRBJ1-1	-	TRBD1	TRBV7-2	TGTGCCAGCAGCCCCTGGGACAGGGGAGTCACTGAAGCTTTCTTT	CASSPWDRGVTEAFF
TRBJ2-1	-	-	TRBV3-1/TRBV3-2	TGTGCCAGCAGCCAAAGAGGGCTACAGGGACATGAGCAGTTCTTC	CASSQRGLQGHEQFF
TRBJ2-7	-	-	TRBV18	TGTGCCAGCTCAACCAGCTACGAGCAGTACTTC	CASSTSYEQYF
TRBJ1-2	-	TRBD1	TRBV5-4	TGTGCCAGCAGCTTGGGCGGGACAGGGGCGGACTACACCTTC	CASSLGGTGADYTF
TRBJ2-3	-	-	TRBV28	TGTGCCACCGGGACTCTAGATACGCAGTATTTT	CATGTLDTQYF
TRBJ1-6	-	TRBD1	TRBV5-5	TGTGCCAGCAGCTTGGCGACAGGGGGCATGTATAATTCACCCCTCCACTTT	CASSLATGGMYNSPLHF
TRBJ1-4	-	-	TRBV2	TGTGCCAGCAGGGTTACCCAAGGGGCAACTAATGAAAAACTGTTTTTT	CASRVTQGATNEKLFF
TRBJ2-1	-	-	TRBV4-3	TGCGCCAGCAGCCAAGAGCCGCGGGGCGCCTACAATGAGCAGTTCTTC	CASSQEPRGAYNEQFF
TRBJ2-3	-	TRBD2	TRBV28	TGTGCCAGCACCCCCTCGCTAGCGGGGTTCACAGATACGCAGTATTTT	CASTPSLAGFTDTQYF
TRBJ2-3	-	TRBD2	TRBV7-6	TGTGCCAGCAGCTGGACTAGCGGGCCCACGCAGTATTTT	CASSWTSGPTQYF
TRBJ1-5	-	-	TRBV9	TGTGCCAGCAGCGCAGGCCACAATCAGCCCCAGCATTTT	CASSAGHNQPQHF
TRBJ2-7	-	TRBD1	TRBV7-2	TGTGCCAGCCGGCCCCGGACAGGGACCTACGAGCAGTACTTC	CASRPRTGTYEQYF
TRBJ2-5	-	TRBD1	TRBV18	TGTGCCAGCTCACCAACTAGGTCCAGGGGGTACCAAGAGACCCAGTACTTC	CASSPTRSRGYQETQYF
TRBJ1-1	-	-	TRBV27	TGTGCCAGCAGTTTATGGGGGCGACAGGAAGCTTTCTTT	CASSLWGRQEAFF
TRBJ1-2	-	TRBD1	TRBV7-9	TGTGCCAGCAGCGTCGGGACAGCATATAACTATGGCTACACCTTC	CASSVGTAYNYGYTF
TRBJ2-3	-	TRBD2	TRBV5-6	TGTGCCAGCAGCTTGCGGGGACTAGCAGCCGTTTGGGGTACGCAGTATTTT	CASSLRGLAAVWGTQYF
TRBJ1-1	once	-	TRBV7-3	TGTGCCAGCAAACAAAGGGCAGGGGTGTCGAACACTGAAGCTTTCTTT	CASKQRAGVSNTEAFF
TRBJ2-7	-	TRBD2	TRBV6-5	TGTGCCAGCAGCAATGGGGGGGGCTACGAGCAGTACTTC	CASSNGGGYEQYF
TRBJ2-5	-	-	TRBV6-6	TGTGCCAGCAGTTACCTTACTAGCGAGACCCAGTACTTC	CASSYLTSETQYF
TRBJ2-2	-	TRBD2	TRBV7-2	TGTGCCAGCAGCTTAGTAAGCGGGGGGGTCGCCGGGGAGCTGTTTTTT	CASSLVSGGVAGELFF
TRBJ1-1	few	TRBD1	TRBV5-1	TGCGCCAGCAGCTCCAGGGGGCCGCAGGGTGGGGTAAACACTGAAGCTTTCTTT	CASSSRGPQGGVNTEAFF
TRBJ1-4	-	TRBD1	TRBV28	TGTGCCAGCACCTCCATGACAGGGGCGTTCGAAAAACTGTTTTTT	CASTSMTGAFEKLFF
TRBJ1-5	few	-	TRBV20-1	TGCAGTGCTAGTTCCAGGGGCAATCAGCCCCAGCATTTT	CSASSRGNQPQHF
TRBJ2-7	-	TRBD1	TRBV5-1	TGCGCCAGCAGCCCCGGACAGGCCCGATACGAGCAGTACTTC	CASSPGQARYEQYF
TRBJ1-2	few	TRBD1	TRBV19	TGTGCCAGTAGGGGACAGGGGCTCTATGGCTACACCTTC	CASRGQGLYGYTF
TRBJ1-1	-	-	TRBV19	TGTGCCAGTAGTATCAGGGGAGAAACTGAAGCTTTCTTT	CASSIRGETEAFF
TRBJ1-1	-	-	TRBV12-3/TRBV12-4	TGTGCCAGCAGTGGGGCCCACGTAGCTTTCTTT	CASSGAHVAFF
TRBJ1-1	-	TRBD1	TRBV6-6	TGTGCCAGCAGACCCCCCGGAGGGACAGTGAACACTGAAGCTTTCTTT	CASRPPGGTVNTEAFF
TRBJ1-1	-	TRBD1	TRBV28	TGTGCCAGCAGGGTCCCGGGACAGGGTGGGGTGAACACTGAAGCTTTCTTT	CASRVPGQGGVNTEAFF
TRBJ1-3	-	-	TRBV19	TGTGCCAGTAGTAAAGGGGGTGAAGGAAACACCATATATTTT	CASSKGGEGNTIYF
TRBJ2-1	-	TRBD2	TRBV5-1	TGCGCCAGCAGCTTGGATCGGACTAGCAGTGATGAGCAGTTCTTC	CASSLDRTSSDEQFF
TRBJ2-1	-	TRBD2	TRBV7-9	TGTGCCAGCAGCATTCCGAAGGGACTAGCGGGGAGGGCTGAGCAGTTCTTC	CASSIPKGLAGRAEQFF